The source of this TCR beta chain is a study of cytomegalovirus exposure and HLA in healthy donors. General study points: When analyzed later, a missense DCLRE1C variant was found to be linked to TCR beta V- and J-gene trimming. Earlier analysis yielded a pattern in which most TCR beta V segments were productive about 90% or about 30% of the time. Many donors shared some public TCRs, even though most TCR sequences were rare.

The PCR had 60 Vbeta and 13 Jbeta primers. TCRdb keeps only in-frame clones here, not all; method: immunoSEQ multiplex PCR. The sample has 150,000 to 200,000 clones; 80% are singletons. Comment on this clone: No antigen is known for it.

The CDR3 contains 15 residues. In germline, CDR1 is SGHAT, CDR2 FQNNGV. Trimming cost V 2 bases and J 4 bases, with 14 bases left between them. The receptor's source is a girl aged 5 to 17 in good health and CMV-seropositive. The V call is TRBV11-2, the J call TRBJ1-2, with D possibly matching TRBD1 (5 bases). Sequencing used PBMCs. The CDR3 loop reads CASSLKEWGGYGYTF. DNA of the CDR3: TGTGCCAGCAGCTTAAAAGAATGGGGGGGCTATGGCTACACCTTC.